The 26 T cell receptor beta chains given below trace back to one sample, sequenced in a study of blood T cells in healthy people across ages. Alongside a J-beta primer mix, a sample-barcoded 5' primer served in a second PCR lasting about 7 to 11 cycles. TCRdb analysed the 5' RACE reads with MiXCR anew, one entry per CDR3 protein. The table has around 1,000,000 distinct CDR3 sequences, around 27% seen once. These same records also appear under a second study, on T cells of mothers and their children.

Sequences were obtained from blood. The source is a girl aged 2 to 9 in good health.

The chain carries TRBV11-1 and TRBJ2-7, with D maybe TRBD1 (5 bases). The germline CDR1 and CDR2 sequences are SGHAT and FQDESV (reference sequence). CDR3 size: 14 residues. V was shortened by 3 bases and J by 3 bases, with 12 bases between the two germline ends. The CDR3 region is CASSFYLDNYEQYF. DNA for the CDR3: TGTGCCAGCAGCTTTTATCTGGACAACTACGAGCAGTACTTC.

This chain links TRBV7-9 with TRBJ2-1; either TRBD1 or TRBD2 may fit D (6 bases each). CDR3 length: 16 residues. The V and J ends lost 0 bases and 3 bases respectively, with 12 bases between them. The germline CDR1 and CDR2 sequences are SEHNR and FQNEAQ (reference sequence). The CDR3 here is CASSLARGTLYNEQFF. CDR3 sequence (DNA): TGTGCCAGCAGCTTAGCCCGGGGGACACTCTACAATGAGCAGTTCTTC.

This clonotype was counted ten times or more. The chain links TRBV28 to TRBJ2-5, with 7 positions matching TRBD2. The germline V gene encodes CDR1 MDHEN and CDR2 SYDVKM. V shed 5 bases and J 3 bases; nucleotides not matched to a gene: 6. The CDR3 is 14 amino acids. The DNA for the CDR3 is TGTGCCAGCAGTAAACGGGCGGGAGAAGAGACCCAGTACTTC. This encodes CASSKRAGEETQYF.

The chain's CDR3 is CASSLHRTGFSYEQYF. CDR3 nucleotide sequence: TGCGCCAGCAGCCTTCATCGGACAGGGTTTTCCTACGAGCAGTACTTC. This chain connects TRBV4-3 to TRBJ2-7; 8 bases fit TRBD1. CDR1 is LGHNA, CDR2 YSLEER, per germline. The CDR3 contains 16 residues. With V trimmed by 4 bases and J by 1 base, 9 bases remained unmatched.

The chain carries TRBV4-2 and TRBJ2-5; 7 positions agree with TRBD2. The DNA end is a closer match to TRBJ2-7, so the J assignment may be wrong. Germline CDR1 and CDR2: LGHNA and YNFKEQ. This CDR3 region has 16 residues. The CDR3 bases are TGTGCCAGCAGCCAAGAAAGTGGGACTACATCCTACGAGCAGTACTTC. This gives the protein CASSQESGTTSYEQYF.

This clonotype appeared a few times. The CDR3 sequence: CASSVGGDKDTQYF. Written as DNA, the CDR3 is TGTGCCAGCAGCGTAGGAGGGGATAAAGATACGCAGTATTTT. V is TRBV9 and J is TRBJ2-3; D is possibly TRBD1 or TRBD2 (5 bases each). V dropped 0 bases and J dropped 5 bases, with 10 bases sitting between them. Germline assignment: CDR1 SGDLS and CDR2 YYNGEE. This CDR3 comprises 14 residues.

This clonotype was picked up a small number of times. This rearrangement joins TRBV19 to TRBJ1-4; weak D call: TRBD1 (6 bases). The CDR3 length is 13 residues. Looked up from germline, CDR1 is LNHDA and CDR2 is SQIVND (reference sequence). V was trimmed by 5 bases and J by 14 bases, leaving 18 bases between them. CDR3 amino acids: CASSSLQQGRLFF. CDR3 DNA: TGTGCCAGTAGTTCATTGCAACAGGGACGGCTGTTTTTT.

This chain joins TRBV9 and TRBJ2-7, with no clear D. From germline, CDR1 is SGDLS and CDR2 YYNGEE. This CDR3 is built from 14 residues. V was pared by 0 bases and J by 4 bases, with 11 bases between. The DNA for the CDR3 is TGTGCCAGCAGCGTAGGGCACTACGGGTACGAGCAGTACTTC. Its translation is CASSVGHYGYEQYF. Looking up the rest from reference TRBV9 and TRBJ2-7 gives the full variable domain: DSGVTQTPKHLITATGQRVTLRCSPRSGDLSVYWYQQSLDQGLQFLIQYYNGEERAKGNILERFSAQQFPDLHSELNLSSLELGDSALYFCASSVGHYGYEQYFGPGTRLTVT.

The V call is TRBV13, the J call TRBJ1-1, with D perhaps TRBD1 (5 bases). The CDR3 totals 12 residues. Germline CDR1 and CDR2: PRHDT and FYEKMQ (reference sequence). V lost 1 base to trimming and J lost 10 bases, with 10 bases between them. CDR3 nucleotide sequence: TGTGCCAGCAGCTTAGATCTAGGGACAGCTTTCTTT. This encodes CASSLDLGTAFF.

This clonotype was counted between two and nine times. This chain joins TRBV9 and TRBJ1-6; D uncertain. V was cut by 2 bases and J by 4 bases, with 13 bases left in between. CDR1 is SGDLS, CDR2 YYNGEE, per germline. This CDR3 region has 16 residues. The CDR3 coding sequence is TGTGCCAGCAGCGTCGGTCCAACAGCGTATAATTCACCCCTCCACTTT. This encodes CASSVGPTAYNSPLHF.

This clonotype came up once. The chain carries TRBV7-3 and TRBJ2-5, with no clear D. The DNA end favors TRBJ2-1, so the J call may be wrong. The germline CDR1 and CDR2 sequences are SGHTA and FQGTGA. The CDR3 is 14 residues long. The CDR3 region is CASSLLQAPGEQFF. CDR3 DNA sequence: TGTGCCAGCAGCTTATTGCAGGCCCCAGGAGAGCAGTTCTTC.

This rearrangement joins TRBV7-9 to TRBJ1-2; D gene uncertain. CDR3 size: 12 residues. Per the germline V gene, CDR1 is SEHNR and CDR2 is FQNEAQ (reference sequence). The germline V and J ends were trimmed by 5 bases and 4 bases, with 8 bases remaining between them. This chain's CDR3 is CASSGLIYGYTF. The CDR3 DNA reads TGTGCCAGCAGCGGATTGATCTATGGCTACACCTTC.

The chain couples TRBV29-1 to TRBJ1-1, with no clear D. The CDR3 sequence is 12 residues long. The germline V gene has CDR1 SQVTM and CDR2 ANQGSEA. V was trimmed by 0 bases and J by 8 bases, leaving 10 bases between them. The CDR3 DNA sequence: TGCAGCGTTGAAGATCGACGGATAGAAGCTTTCTTT. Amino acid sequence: CSVEDRRIEAFF.

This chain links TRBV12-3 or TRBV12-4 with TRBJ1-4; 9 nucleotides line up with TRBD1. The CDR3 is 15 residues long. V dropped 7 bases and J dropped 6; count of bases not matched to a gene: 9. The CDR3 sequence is CASTLRDRVYEKLFF. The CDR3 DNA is TGTGCCAGCACATTAAGGGACAGGGTCTATGAAAAACTGTTTTTT.

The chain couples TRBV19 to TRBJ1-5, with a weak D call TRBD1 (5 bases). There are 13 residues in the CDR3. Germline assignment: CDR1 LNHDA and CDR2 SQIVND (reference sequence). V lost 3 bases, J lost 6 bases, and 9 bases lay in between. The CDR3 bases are TGTGCCAGTAGTATTTCCGGGGGTCAGCCCCAGCATTTT. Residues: CASSISGGQPQHF.

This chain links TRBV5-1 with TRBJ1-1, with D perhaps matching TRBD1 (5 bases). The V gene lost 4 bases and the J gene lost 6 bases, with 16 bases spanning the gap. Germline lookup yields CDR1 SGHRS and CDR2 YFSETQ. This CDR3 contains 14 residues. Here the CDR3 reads CASSPFRDPAEAFF. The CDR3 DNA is TGCGCCAGCAGCCCATTCAGGGACCCGGCTGAAGCTTTCTTT.

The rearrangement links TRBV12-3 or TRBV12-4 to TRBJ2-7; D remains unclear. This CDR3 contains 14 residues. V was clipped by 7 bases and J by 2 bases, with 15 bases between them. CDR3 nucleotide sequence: TGTGCCAGCAATGTAGACGGCGGTACCTACGAGCAGTACTTC. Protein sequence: CASNVDGGTYEQYF.

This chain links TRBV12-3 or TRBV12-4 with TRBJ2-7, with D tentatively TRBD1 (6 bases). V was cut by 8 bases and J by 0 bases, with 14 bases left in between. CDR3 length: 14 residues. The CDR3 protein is CASGSGTPSYEQYF. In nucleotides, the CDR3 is TGTGCCAGCGGGTCCGGGACACCCTCCTACGAGCAGTACTTC.

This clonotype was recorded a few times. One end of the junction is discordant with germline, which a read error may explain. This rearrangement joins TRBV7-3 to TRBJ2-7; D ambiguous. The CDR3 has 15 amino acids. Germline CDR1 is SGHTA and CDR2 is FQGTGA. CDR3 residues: CASSSYEGYSYEQYF. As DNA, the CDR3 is TGTGCTAGCAGCTCATATGAAGGCTACTCCTACGAGCAGTACTTC.

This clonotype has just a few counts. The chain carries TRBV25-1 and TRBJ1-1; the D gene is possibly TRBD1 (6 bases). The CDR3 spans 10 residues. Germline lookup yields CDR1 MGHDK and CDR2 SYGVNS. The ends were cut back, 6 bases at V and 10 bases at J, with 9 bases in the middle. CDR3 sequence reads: CASSAGVAFF. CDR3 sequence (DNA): TGTGCCAGCAGCGCAGGGGTAGCTTTCTTT.

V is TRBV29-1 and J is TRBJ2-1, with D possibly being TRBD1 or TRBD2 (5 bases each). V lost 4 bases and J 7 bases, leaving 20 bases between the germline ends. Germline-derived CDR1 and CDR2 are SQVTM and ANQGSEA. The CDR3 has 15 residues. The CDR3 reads CSVGGWGPTGNEQFF. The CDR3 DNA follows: TGCAGCGTTGGGGGGTGGGGCCCCACGGGTAATGAGCAGTTCTTC.

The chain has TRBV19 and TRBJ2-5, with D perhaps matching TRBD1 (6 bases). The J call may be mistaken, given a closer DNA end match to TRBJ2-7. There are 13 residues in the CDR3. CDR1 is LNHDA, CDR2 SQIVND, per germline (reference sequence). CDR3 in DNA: TGTGCCAGTTCCCACAGGGTTGGGTACGAGCAGTACTTC. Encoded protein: CASSHRVGYEQYF.

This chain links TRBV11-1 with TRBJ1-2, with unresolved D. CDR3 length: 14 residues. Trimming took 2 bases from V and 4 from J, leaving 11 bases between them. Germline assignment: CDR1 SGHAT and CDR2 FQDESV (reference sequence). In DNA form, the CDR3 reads TGTGCCAGCAGCTTATCGGTGGTAGGCTATGGCTACACCTTC. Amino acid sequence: CASSLSVVGYGYTF.

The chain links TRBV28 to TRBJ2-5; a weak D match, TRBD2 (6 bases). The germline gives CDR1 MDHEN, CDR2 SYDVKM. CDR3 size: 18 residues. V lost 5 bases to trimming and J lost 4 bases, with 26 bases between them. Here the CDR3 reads CASSPRLVRIPFGETQYF. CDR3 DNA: TGTGCCAGCAGTCCCCGACTAGTTCGGATTCCCTTTGGAGAGACCCAGTACTTC.

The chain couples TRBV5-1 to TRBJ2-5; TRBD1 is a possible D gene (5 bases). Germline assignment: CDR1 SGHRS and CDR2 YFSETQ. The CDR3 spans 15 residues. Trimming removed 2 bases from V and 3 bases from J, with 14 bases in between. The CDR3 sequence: CASSFATDPEETQYF. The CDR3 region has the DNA TGCGCCAGCAGCTTTGCGACAGACCCCGAAGAGACCCAGTACTTC.

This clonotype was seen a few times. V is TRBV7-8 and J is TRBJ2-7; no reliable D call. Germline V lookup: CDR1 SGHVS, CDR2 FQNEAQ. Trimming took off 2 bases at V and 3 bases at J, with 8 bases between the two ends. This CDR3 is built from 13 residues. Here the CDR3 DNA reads TGTGCCAGCAGCTTAACCTGGAGCTACGAGCAGTACTTC. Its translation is CASSLTWSYEQYF.